This T cell receptor (beta chain) was identified during a study of shared clonotypes between healthy human individuals. Study-level results: Four donors held about 5% of naive CD4 clonotypes in common. Generally, naive subsets (rather than memory subsets) showed larger estimated richness. Donor clonotype sharing was expected to depend on sequencing depth.

Each subset's genomic DNA was shared equally among a number of immunoSEQ plates. Sequencing used immunoSEQ multiplex PCR; TCRdb keeps in-frame clones, though not all of them. The table shows hundreds of thousands of clones, with approximately 97% occurring only once. A note on this clone: Antigen specificity is unknown. Distinct nucleotide sequences in the sample also encode this CDR3.

The germline V gene encodes CDR1 MDHEN and CDR2 SYDVKM. Trimming pared 4 bases from V and 0 bases from J, leaving 1 base between. This CDR3 spans 11 amino acids. V and J are TRBV28 and TRBJ2-7; no clear D gene. The origin of this receptor is a man aged 25-45 years in good health. The specimen was memory CD8+ T cells sorted from blood. The sample's subset: CD45RO+ cells pooled with CCR7-negative TemRA cells. CDR3 DNA: TGTGCCAGCAGTTACTCCTACGAGCAGTACTTC. Translating gives CASSYSYEQYF. Filled out from reference TRBV28 and TRBJ2-7, the complete variable domain reads DVKVTQSSRYLVKRTGEKVFLECVQDMDHENMFWYRQDPGLGLRLIYFSYDVKMKEKGDIPEGYSVSREKKERFSLILESASTNQTSMYLCASSYSYEQYFGPGTRLTVT.